These T cell receptor beta chains were read from a single sample in a study of PD-1 blockade in classical Hodgkin lymphoma. Method: immunoSEQ multiplex PCR; TCRdb's copy keeps in-frame clones and lacks some. The table shows tens of thousands of clones, with about 87% occurring only once. The sample consisted of peripheral blood mononuclear cells (PBMCs), taken at baseline. The receptors derive from a human donor with classical Hodgkin lymphoma. Each CDR3 is given with its conserved first and last residue. D genes are given only for firm matches. Size tells how often a clone was seen (once, few, many) or the class of an expanded clone, and some rows leave it out.

-	TRBV9	-	TRBJ2-1	TGTGCCAGCAGCGTAGGAGTCTCCTACGATGAGCAGTTCTTC	CASSVGVSYDEQFF
-	TRBV18	TRBD2	TRBJ2-1	TGTGCCAGCTCACCACTAGCGGGAGAGTACAATGAGCAGTTCTTC	CASSPLAGEYNEQFF
-	TRBV6-5	TRBD1	TRBJ1-5	TGTGCCAGCAGTCGACAGGGGGATCAGCCCCAGCATTTT	CASSRQGDQPQHF
-	TRBV9	TRBD2	TRBJ2-1	TGTGCCAGCAGCGCCACGCGGGGGGAGCAGTTCTTC	CASSATRGEQFF
-	TRBV5-1	TRBD1	TRBJ2-3	TGCGCCAGCAGCTTGAGGGTCCGGACAGGTTATTTCACAGATACGCAGTATTTT	CASSLRVRTGYFTDTQYF
-	TRBV27	TRBD1	TRBJ1-5	TGTGCCAGCAGGGGGGGACAGTCAAGCAATCAGCCCCAGCATTTT	CASRGGQSSNQPQHF
-	TRBV4-2	TRBD1	TRBJ1-2	TGTGCCAGCAGCCCGACAGGGGGCGGCTACACCTTC	CASSPTGGGYTF
-	TRBV21-1	-	TRBJ1-3	TGTGCCAGCAGCAAAGTTAACATATATTTT	CASSKVNIYF
-	TRBV7-2	-	TRBJ1-1	TGTGCCAGCAGCTTAGAGGGGAACACTGAAGCTTTCTTT	CASSLEGNTEAFF
-	TRBV9	TRBD1	TRBJ2-7	TGTGCCAGCAGCGCAGGGGGAAGGGAGCAGTACTTC	CASSAGGREQYF
-	TRBV6-5	-	TRBJ2-7	TGTGCCAGCAGCCGGACACCCGATCACGAGCAGTACTTC	CASSRTPDHEQYF
-	TRBV4-1	TRBD2	TRBJ2-1	TGCGCCAGCAGCCAAGATCTCCTAGCGGCTGTCCCCTACAATGAGCAGTTCTTC	CASSQDLLAAVPYNEQFF
-	TRBV4-1	-	TRBJ2-2	TGCGCCAGCAGCCAAGCTCAGGACAGAAGATTTTCGAACACCGGGGAGCTGTTTTTT	CASSQAQDRRFSNTGELFF
-	TRBV28	-	TRBJ2-6	TGTGCCAGCAGTTGGGGAGTGACTGGGGCCAACGTCCTGACTTTC	CASSWGVTGANVLTF
-	TRBV6-5	TRBD1	TRBJ1-5	TGTGCCAGCCGCTTCCAGGGGGCAGGCCAGCCCCAGCATTTT	CASRFQGAGQPQHF
-	TRBV18	-	TRBJ1-5	TGTGCCAGCTCACCGGAGGCAAATCAGCCCCAGCATTTT	CASSPEANQPQHF
-	TRBV6-5	TRBD1	TRBJ1-2	TGTGCCAGCAGCTCACAGGGGGCGGACTATGGCTACACCTTC	CASSSQGADYGYTF
-	TRBV13	TRBD2	TRBJ2-1	TGTGCCAGCAGCTACAGCGGGAGACGTTTCAATGAGCAGTTCTTC	CASSYSGRRFNEQFF
once	TRBV6-5	-	TRBJ2-3	TGTGCCAGCAGTTTCAGGGGTACAGATACGCAGTATTTT	CASSFRGTDTQYF
once	TRBV5-4	TRBD2	TRBJ2-1	TGTGCCAGCAGCTCCGGGGGGGGAGGAAGCTCCTACAATGAGCAGTTCTTC	CASSSGGGGSSYNEQFF
few	TRBV7-2	-	TRBJ2-4	TGTGCCAGCAGCAAGGGGGGACTAGCCAAAAACATTCAGTACTTC	CASSKGGLAKNIQYF
-	TRBV2	-	TRBJ2-2	TGTGCCAGCAGTGTAGGCCCAGCCGACACCGGGGAGCTGTTTTTT	CASSVGPADTGELFF
-	TRBV19	-	TRBJ2-1	TGTGCCAGTAGACCACCATTCACGACCGGGCCCCCGGCCTCCTACAATGAGCAGTTCTTC	CASRPPFTTGPPASYNEQFF
-	TRBV7-2	TRBD1	TRBJ2-7	TGTGCCAGCAGCTTACAACAGGGGAGCTCCTACGAGCAGTACTTC	CASSLQQGSSYEQYF
few	TRBV5-1	-	TRBJ1-4	TGCGCCAGCAGCCATCGACGGAGTAATGAAAAACTGTTTTTT	CASSHRRSNEKLFF
-	TRBV2	TRBD1	TRBJ1-4	TGTGCCAGCAGTCTGGGGACAGGCAGTGAAAAACTGTTTTTT	CASSLGTGSEKLFF
-	TRBV6-1	TRBD1	TRBJ2-3	TGTGCCAGCAGTTCGGACAGGGCGGCAGATACGCAGTATTTT	CASSSDRAADTQYF
-	TRBV19	TRBD1	TRBJ2-7	TGTGCCAGTAGTACAGTCGCCGGGACAGGGTCCTACGAGCAGTACTTC	CASSTVAGTGSYEQYF
-	TRBV7-9	-	TRBJ2-1	TGTGCCAGCAGCTTTAGGAGGGCTTTCAATGAGCAGTTCTTC	CASSFRRAFNEQFF
-	TRBV7-9	TRBD1	TRBJ2-5	TGTGCCAGCAGCTTAGCCTGGACAGGGGGATCAGAGACCCAGTACTTC	CASSLAWTGGSETQYF
-	TRBV27	TRBD1	TRBJ1-2	TGTGCCAGCAGTCCCAGACAGGGTGCGGATGGCTACACCTTC	CASSPRQGADGYTF
-	TRBV10-3	-	TRBJ1-2	TGTGCCATCAGTGAGTCGGGAGGCGGGGCCTATGGCTACACCTTC	CAISESGGGAYGYTF
-	TRBV5-1	TRBD1	TRBJ2-1	TGCGCCAGCAGCTCAGGGGGCACCTACAATGAGCAGTTCTTC	CASSSGGTYNEQFF
-	TRBV28	TRBD1	TRBJ1-1	TGTGCCAGCAGTTTCCCGGACAGGGCGGGCACTGAAGCTTTCTTT	CASSFPDRAGTEAFF
-	TRBV28	-	TRBJ1-2	TGTGCCAGCAGTTTGGACATCCGGGCCTATGGCTACACCTTC	CASSLDIRAYGYTF
-	TRBV6-4	TRBD1	TRBJ1-1	TGTGCCAGCAGGCCCGACAGGGTGAACACTGAAGCTTTCTTT	CASRPDRVNTEAFF
-	TRBV5-6	TRBD2	TRBJ2-1	TGTGCCAGCACGTGGGTAGCGGGAGTCCACCGCTCCTACAATGAGCAGTTCTTC	CASTWVAGVHRSYNEQFF
-	TRBV4-2	-	TRBJ2-5	TGTGCCAGCAGCCAAGAGGGCAGACAAGAGACCCAGTACTTC	CASSQEGRQETQYF
-	TRBV28	-	TRBJ2-1	TGTGCCAGCAGTTGGGGACTTGAGCAGTTCTTC	CASSWGLEQFF
-	TRBV27	-	TRBJ1-2	TGTGCCAGCAGTTCCCACGGCCTAAATTCTAACTATGGCTACACCTTC	CASSSHGLNSNYGYTF
-	TRBV13	-	TRBJ1-1	TGTGCCAGCAGCTTAGGGAGCTTGAACACTGAAGCTTTCTTT	CASSLGSLNTEAFF
-	TRBV7-9	TRBD1	TRBJ2-3	TGTGCCAGCAGCTTAGGGTCAGGGGGACCAGATACGCAGTATTTT	CASSLGSGGPDTQYF
-	TRBV29-1	-	TRBJ1-2	TGCAGCGTTGAAGATCGGGTAGGAGGCTACACCTTC	CSVEDRVGGYTF
-	TRBV9	-	TRBJ1-3	TGTGCCAGCAGCGTGAGGGGGATCAGCTCTGGAAACACCATATATTTT	CASSVRGISSGNTIYF
-	TRBV7-9	-	TRBJ1-2	TGTGCCAGCAGCTTAGCCAGCCATGGCTACACCTTC	CASSLASHGYTF
-	TRBV12-1	-	TRBJ2-4	TGTGCCAGCAGCTTTGTAGGTAGAGCCAAAAACATTCAGTACTTC	CASSFVGRAKNIQYF
-	TRBV11-2	-	TRBJ1-3	TGTGCCAGCAGCTTCGGGGGTTCGGCTGGAAACACCATATATTTT	CASSFGGSAGNTIYF
-	TRBV7-9	-	TRBJ1-6	TGTGCCAGCAGCTCGGAGGGCAGGCGGAATTCACCCCTCCACTTT	CASSSEGRRNSPLHF
-	TRBV6-5	TRBD1	TRBJ1-5	TGTGCCAGCAGTTACGGACAGGCTAATCAGCCCCAGCATTTT	CASSYGQANQPQHF
-	TRBV5-4	-	TRBJ1-3	TGTGCCAGCAGCCCCGGGGGGGTATCGTCTGGAAACACCATATATTTT	CASSPGGVSSGNTIYF
once	TRBV9	TRBD2	TRBJ2-2	TGTGCCAGCAGCGTAGTTAGCGGGGGTAGCTCCGGGGAGCTGTTTTTT	CASSVVSGGSSGELFF
few	TRBV7-2	TRBD2	TRBJ2-5	TGTGCCAGCAACCCGGGACTAGCGAAAGAGACCCAGTACTTC	CASNPGLAKETQYF
few	TRBV9	-	TRBJ1-1	TGTGCCAGCAGGGCAGGGTCGGGCACTGAAGCTTTCTTT	CASRAGSGTEAFF
-	TRBV19	-	TRBJ2-3	TGTGCCAGTAGTACGGGACCAGATACGCAGTATTTT	CASSTGPDTQYF